Each of the 29 T cell receptor beta chains below was sequenced from the same sample in a study of identical twins. MiXCR, run by TCRdb on the 5' RACE reads, gives a single entry per CDR3 protein. Here the sample spans around 250,000 distinct CDR3 sequences, 6.5% being singletons. The sample was also reused in another study, on T cells expressing NK-cell markers.

Sample: CD8+ T cells sorted from blood. The source is a young woman in good health.

This clonotype occurred many times. The rearrangement links TRBV7-9 to TRBJ1-2; 8 nucleotides align to TRBD1. Germline CDR1 is SEHNR and CDR2 is FQNEAQ (reference sequence). The V gene end was trimmed by 3 bases and the J gene end by 2 bases; junction bases not matched to a gene: 5. CDR3 length: 15 amino acids. CDR3 in amino acids: CASSLGRGRNYGYTF. DNA of the CDR3: TGTGCCAGCAGCTTGGGCAGGGGGCGCAACTATGGCTACACCTTC.

This clonotype was seen a few times. The genes are TRBV27 and TRBJ2-2; D gene uncertain. This CDR3 comprises 13 residues. Germline V CDR1 and CDR2: MNHEY, SMNVEV (reference sequence). The V end was cut by 5 bases, the J end by 6 bases, with 10 bases between. The CDR3 DNA sequence: TGTGCCAGCAGTCCCCTAGGGCCCGGGGAGCTGTTTTTT. This sequence encodes CASSPLGPGELFF.

This clonotype was found a few times. The chain combines TRBV7-2 with TRBJ1-1; a weak D match, TRBD1 (5 bases). V lost 1 base to trimming and J lost 4 bases, with 10 bases between them. The CDR3 length is 14 residues. Per the germline V gene, CDR1 is SGHTA and CDR2 is FQGNSA. DNA for the CDR3: TGTGCCAGCAGCTTAGAAAGGGGTGGCACTGAAGCTTTCTTT. Protein product: CASSLERGGTEAFF.

V is TRBV2 and J is TRBJ2-7; 12 nucleotides agree with TRBD2. CDR3 length: 16 residues. Looked up from germline, CDR1 is SNHLY and CDR2 is FYNNEI. Germline trimming cut 6 bases from V and 4 bases from J; bases unmatched to any gene: 10. As DNA, the CDR3 is TGTGCCAGCAGGGTTAGTCCTGGGACTAGCGGGTACGAGCAGTACTTC. Its protein product is CASRVSPGTSGYEQYF. The full variable domain, completed using reference TRBV2 and TRBJ2-7, is EPEVTQTPSHQVTQMGQEVILRCVPISNHLYFYWYRQILGQKVEFLVSFYNNEISEKSEIFDDQFSVERPDGSNFTLKIRSTKLEDSAMYFCASRVSPGTSGYEQYFGPGTRLTVT.

This clonotype was observed a handful of times. This chain uses TRBV20-1 with TRBJ2-3; TRBD2 aligns across 8 bases. V shed 3 bases and J 1 base; nucleotides not matched to a gene: 9. CDR3 length: 16 residues. Looked up from germline, CDR1 is DFQATT and CDR2 is SNEGSKA (reference sequence). The CDR3: CSASRGRGARTDTQYF. The CDR3, as DNA: TGCAGTGCTAGCAGAGGGCGGGGGGCCCGCACAGATACGCAGTATTTT.

About this clonotype: Just one base apart from a much larger clone, this may be a read error. This rearrangement joins TRBV9 to TRBJ2-1, with 9 bases that match TRBD2. V lost 0 bases and J lost 6; bases outside the gene matches: 7. The germline CDR1 and CDR2 sequences are SGDLS and YYNGEE. There are 16 residues in the CDR3. CDR3 sequence reads: CASSVVGTSRGNEQFF. As DNA, the CDR3 is TGTGCCAGCAGCGTAGTCGGGACTAGCCGGGGCAATGAGCAGTTCTTC.

This clonotype was found a few times. The chain carries TRBV5-6 and TRBJ2-1, with D maybe TRBD2 (5 bases). Per germline, CDR1 SGHDT and CDR2 YYEEEE. The CDR3 totals 13 residues. Trimming pared 5 bases from V and 8 bases from J, leaving 14 bases between. DNA for the CDR3: TGTGCCAGCAGACTAGTTCTTTCGGATGAGCAGTTCTTC. It yields the protein CASRLVLSDEQFF.

J is TRBJ1-5 and V is TRBV27, with 7 bases aligning to TRBD1. The CDR3 contains 14 residues. The germline CDR1 and CDR2 sequences are MNHEY and SMNVEV (reference sequence). The junction had 4 bases not matched to a gene; V was cut back by 2 bases and J by 6 bases. The chain's CDR3 is CASSLGRGLQPQHF. The CDR3 DNA reads TGTGCCAGCAGTTTAGGGAGGGGGCTTCAGCCCCAGCATTTT.

This chain connects TRBV9 to TRBJ2-7; TRBD2 matches 14 bases. The CDR3 is 14 residues long. CDR1 is SGDLS and CDR2 is YYNGEE in the germline V gene. V was pared by 6 bases and J by 5 bases, with 4 bases of the junction left unmatched. CDR3 amino acids: CASNPGLAGDEQYF. The CDR3 nucleotides read TGTGCCAGCAACCCGGGACTAGCGGGAGACGAGCAGTACTTC. The complete variable domain, with remaining parts taken from reference TRBV9 and TRBJ2-7, reads DSGVTQTPKHLITATGQRVTLRCSPRSGDLSVYWYQQSLDQGLQFLIQYYNGEERAKGNILERFSAQQFPDLHSELNLSSLELGDSALYFCASNPGLAGDEQYFGPGTRLTVT.

This clonotype was recorded many times. The chain is built from TRBV10-3 and TRBJ2-5, with 7 bases identical to TRBD2. This CDR3 is built from 16 residues. Trimming took 3 bases from V and 5 from J; bases not matched to a gene: 12. Germline V gives CDR1 ENHRY, CDR2 SYGVKD. The CDR3 sequence: CAISDAPGAGVETQYF. The CDR3 nucleotides are TGTGCCATCAGTGACGCCCCCGGGGCGGGGGTGGAGACCCAGTACTTC.

Many counts were recorded for this clonotype. The CDR3 coding sequence is TGTGCCAGCAGCCCCTCCTGGGGAGTGGCCCAAGAGACCCAGTACTTC. It translates to CASSPSWGVAQETQYF. The genes are TRBV12-3 or TRBV12-4 and TRBJ2-5; weak D call: TRBD2 (5 bases). The CDR3 loop spans 16 amino acids. The ends were cut back, 6 bases at V and 1 base at J, with 18 bases in the middle.

V gene TRBV25-1 combines with J gene TRBJ1-5, with D perhaps TRBD1 (6 bases). The CDR3 contains 14 residues. V lost 4 bases to trimming and J lost 6 bases, with 13 bases between them. CDR1 is MGHDK and CDR2 is SYGVNS in the germline V gene. In DNA, the CDR3 is TGTGCCAGCAGTGCCCCAGGGGAGGCTCAGCCCCAGCATTTT. This translates into CASSAPGEAQPQHF.

This clonotype has a count of ten or more. The chain uses TRBV25-1 and TRBJ2-7; D is possibly TRBD2 (6 bases). Trimming left V 0 bases short and J 5 bases short, with 11 bases between. CDR3 length: 14 residues. CDR1 MGHDK and CDR2 SYGVNS come from the germline V gene. Here the CDR3 DNA reads TGTGCCAGCAGTGAATATGGGGGGAACCACGAGCAGTACTTC. Its protein is CASSEYGGNHEQYF.

This clonotype was picked up many times. V usage is TRBV7-9 and J usage is TRBJ2-7, with D unresolved. This CDR3 comprises 12 residues. V dropped 1 base and J dropped 5 bases, with 6 bases sitting between them. CDR1 and CDR2 (germline): SEHNR, FQNEAQ (reference sequence). CDR3 in DNA: TGTGCCAGCAGCTTAGAAATCAACGAGCAGTACTTC. As protein: CASSLEINEQYF.

The chain couples TRBV10-3 to TRBJ2-1, with D perhaps being TRBD1 or TRBD2 (5 bases each). V was clipped by 0 bases and J by 0 bases, with 12 bases between them. This CDR3 is built from 17 residues. The germline CDR1 and CDR2 sequences are ENHRY and SYGVKD. The CDR3 spells CAISESGRESSYNEQFF. As DNA, the CDR3 is TGTGCCATCAGTGAGTCCGGCAGGGAGAGCTCCTACAATGAGCAGTTCTTC.

The chain couples TRBV11-2 to TRBJ2-5; no clear D gene. Germline CDR1 and CDR2: SGHAT and FQNNGV. This CDR3 comprises 12 residues. V was pared by 6 bases and J by 3 bases, with 8 bases between. CDR3 bases: TGTGCCAGCAGGACAAACGAAGAGACCCAGTACTTC. Translating gives CASRTNEETQYF.

This clonotype turned up a few times. The V call is TRBV9, the J call TRBJ2-7, with D possibly being TRBD2 (5 bases). V was cut by 4 bases and J by 5 bases, with 13 bases left in between. There are 13 residues in the CDR3. In germline, CDR1 is SGDLS, CDR2 YYNGEE. This CDR3 is CASSPLRGNEQYF. The CDR3 nucleotides read TGTGCCAGCAGCCCTCTAAGAGGGAACGAGCAGTACTTC.

This clonotype appeared a few times. V and J are TRBV6-2 or TRBV6-3 and TRBJ2-5; the D gene could be TRBD1 or TRBD2 (5 bases each). Trimming pared 7 bases from V and 5 bases from J, leaving 14 bases between. This CDR3 contains 13 residues. Germline CDR1 MNHEY, CDR2 SVGEGT. For the CDR3, the DNA is TGTGCCAGCAAAAAGGGACCGGTGGAGACCCAGTACTTC. As protein: CASKKGPVETQYF.

This clonotype was recorded many times. The V call is TRBV5-1, the J call TRBJ2-3; a weak D match, TRBD2 (6 bases). The CDR3 extends over 17 amino acids. Germline V gene sequence: CDR1 SGHRS, CDR2 YFSETQ. Trimming took off 1 base at V and 3 bases at J, with 18 bases between the two ends. As DNA, the CDR3 is TGCGCCAGCAGCTTGTCCTTTCCACGGGAGCTAACAGATACGCAGTATTTT. It translates to CASSLSFPRELTDTQYF.

The chain recombines TRBV6-1 with TRBJ2-2; TRBD1 is a possible D gene (5 bases). Germline loops: CDR1 MNHNS, CDR2 SASEGT. The CDR3 contains 15 residues. V lost 2 bases to trimming and J lost 4 bases, with 11 bases between them. This CDR3 is CASSEWGRSTGELFF. The CDR3 DNA sequence: TGTGCCAGCAGTGAATGGGGCAGATCCACCGGGGAGCTGTTTTTT.

The rearrangement joins TRBV7-6 to TRBJ2-7; D uncertain. Germline lookup yields CDR1 SGHVS and CDR2 FNYEAQ. This CDR3 has 14 amino acids. V gave up 1 base and J gave up 1 base, with 8 bases separating them. CDR3: CASSLGGESYEQYF. The CDR3 nucleotides are TGTGCCAGCAGCTTAGGTGGGGAATCCTACGAGCAGTACTTC.

A few counts support this clonotype. The chain couples TRBV7-2 to TRBJ2-1; 12 bases agree with TRBD2. The CDR3 is made up of 17 amino acids. Germline CDR1 SGHTA, CDR2 FQGNSA. V was pared by 2 bases and J by 7 bases, with 9 bases of the junction left unmatched. The CDR3 DNA reads TGTGCCAGCAGCTTAAATTTCTGGACTAGCGGGACAAATGAGCAGTTCTTC. Residues: CASSLNFWTSGTNEQFF.

This clonotype appeared many times. This chain joins TRBV27 and TRBJ2-7; D is uncertain. The CDR3 runs to 12 residues. Between the trimmed V and J ends, which lost 10 bases and 9 bases, there was a span of 19 bases. Germline CDR1 and CDR2: MNHEY and SMNVEV (reference sequence). Here the CDR3 reads CATWRLSERQYF. The CDR3 coding sequence is TGTGCCACCTGGAGACTCAGTGAAAGGCAGTACTTC.

The chain recombines TRBV5-1 with TRBJ2-3; 9 bases are a match to TRBD2. This CDR3 comprises 15 residues. Germline V gene sequence: CDR1 SGHRS, CDR2 YFSETQ. V shed 4 bases, J shed 3 bases, and the junction held 6 bases outside the gene matches. The CDR3 loop reads CASSPAGGPTDTQYF. Here the CDR3 DNA reads TGCGCCAGCAGCCCCGCGGGGGGGCCGACAGATACGCAGTATTTT.

The chain recombines TRBV20-1 with TRBJ1-5; TRBD1 might be the D (5 bases). The CDR3 is made up of 18 amino acids. V shed 0 bases and J shed 1 base, with 19 bases lying between them. Germline CDR1 reads DFQATT; CDR2 reads SNEGSKA (reference sequence). CDR3 DNA sequence: TGCAGTGCTAGAGACTCAGGGTGGGGAAGGGAGAGCAATCAGCCCCAGCATTTT. This encodes CSARDSGWGRESNQPQHF.

This clonotype showed up many times. The V and J genes are TRBV15 and TRBJ2-1; perhaps TRBD1 as D (6 bases). Germline CDR1 LNHNV, CDR2 YYDKDF (reference sequence). The CDR3 runs 17 residues. V was trimmed by 0 bases and J by 3 bases, leaving 15 bases between them. DNA for the CDR3: TGTGCCACCAGCAGAGATCCTAGGACAGCGATCTACAATGAGCAGTTCTTC. Translation gives CATSRDPRTAIYNEQFF.

The chain carries TRBV12-3 or TRBV12-4 and TRBJ2-2; 7 positions agree with TRBD1. The CDR3 consists of 16 residues. V was pared by 7 bases and J by 4 bases, with 12 bases of the junction left unmatched. CDR3 nucleotides: TGTGCCAGCATCCTGGCATCGACAGGGCTCACCGGGGAGCTGTTTTTT. Translation gives CASILASTGLTGELFF.

This clonotype was seen ten or more times. The CDR3 is CSVEVPGLGDTQYF. The CDR3 DNA reads as TGCAGCGTTGAAGTCCCGGGACTGGGTGATACGCAGTATTTT. This chain joins TRBV29-1 and TRBJ2-3; a weak D match, TRBD2 (6 bases). The CDR3 has 14 amino acids. Germline values: CDR1 SQVTM, CDR2 ANQGSEA. V lost 1 base and J 6 bases, leaving 14 bases between the germline ends.

This clonotype was counted only a few times. This chain joins TRBV12-5 and TRBJ1-1, with 7 bases fitting TRBD1. The V and J ends lost 7 bases and 5 bases, in that order; junction bases with no gene match: 7. Germline V gene lookup returns CDR1 LGHNT and CDR2 FRNRAP. The length of the CDR3 is 13 residues. As DNA, the CDR3 is TGTGCTAGTGCCAAGACAGGGCTGACTGAAGCTTTCTTT. This sequence encodes CASAKTGLTEAFF.